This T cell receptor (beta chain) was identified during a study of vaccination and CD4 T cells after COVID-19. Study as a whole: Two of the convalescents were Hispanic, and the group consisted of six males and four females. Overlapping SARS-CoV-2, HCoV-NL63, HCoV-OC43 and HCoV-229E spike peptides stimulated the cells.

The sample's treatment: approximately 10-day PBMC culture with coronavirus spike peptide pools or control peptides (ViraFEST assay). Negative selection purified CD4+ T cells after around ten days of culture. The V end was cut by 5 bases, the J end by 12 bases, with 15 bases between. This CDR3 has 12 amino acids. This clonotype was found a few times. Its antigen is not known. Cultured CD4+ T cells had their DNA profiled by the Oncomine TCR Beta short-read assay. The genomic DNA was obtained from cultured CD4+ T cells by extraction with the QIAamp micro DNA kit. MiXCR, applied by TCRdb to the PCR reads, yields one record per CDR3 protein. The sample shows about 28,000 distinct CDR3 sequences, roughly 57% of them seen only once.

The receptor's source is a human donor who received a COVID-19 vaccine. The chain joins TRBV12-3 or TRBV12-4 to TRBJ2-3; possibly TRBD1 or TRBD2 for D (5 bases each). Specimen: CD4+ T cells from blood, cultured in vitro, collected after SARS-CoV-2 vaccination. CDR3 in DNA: TGTGCCAGCAGTGGGGGATCTCCCTCTCAGTATTTT. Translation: CASSGGSPSQYF.